This TCR beta chain stems from a study of response to subunit inactivated influenza vaccine. The germline CDR1 and CDR2 sequences are SQVTM and ANQGSEA. V was clipped by 2 bases and J by 0 bases, with 10 bases between them. The CDR3 consists of 14 residues. Overall study findings and caveats: Each seasonal influenza vaccination, the authors suggested, recruits few new T cells.

One entry per CDR3 protein, called by TCRdb with MiXCR from the RT-PCR reads. The data contain under 850,000 distinct CDR3 sequences, roughly 18% of them singletons. This clonotype was seen many times. Its antigen is not known. The sample in question was PBMCs from blood, obtained around 5 days after vaccination. The chain recombines TRBV29-1 with TRBJ2-5; D is unclear. The sequence was collected from a man in his forties or fifties who received an inactivated influenza vaccine. In nucleotides, the CDR3 is TGCAGCGTTGAACGCAAACAAGACCAAGAGACCCAGTACTTC. Translation: CSVERKQDQETQYF.